This TCR beta chain was obtained from a study of radiation and T cells in renal cell carcinoma. Points from the study as a whole: No pretreatment tumor biopsies were available for baseline clonotypes. From baseline, blood top tumor clonotypes peaked at 2 weeks post-radiation.

Germline CDR1 and CDR2: SGHTA and FQGNSA. The CDR3 is 15 amino acids. V gave up 2 bases and J gave up 5 bases, with 14 bases separating them. A remark on this clone: Its target is not known.

Only in-frame clones appear in the TCRdb table, and some are missing; sequencing was by immunoSEQ multiplex PCR. This sample has about 61,000 clones; more than 60% occur once, and the top ten carry 7.3%. Documented time point: baseline pretreatment blood. Treatment reported: 15 Gy SBRT to primary tumor, nephrectomy 4 weeks later. The chain joins TRBV7-2 to TRBJ2-3, with D perhaps TRBD1 or TRBD2 (5 bases each). The sample here was blood, taken from a patient whose treatment included radiotherapy and nephrectomy. This TCR was recovered from a man in his fifties or sixties with renal cell carcinoma. CDR3 DNA: TGTGCCAGCAGCTTATTCCTAGGGACGGGAGATACGCAGTATTTT. This encodes CASSLFLGTGDTQYF.